The rows below give T cell receptor beta chains drawn from one sample of a study of T-cell reconstitution after alpha-beta-depleted transplantation in children. TCRdb recomputed calls from the PCR reads with MiXCR, one row per CDR3 protein. The data contain approximately 400,000 distinct CDR3 sequences, 11% of them singletons. The material was PBMCs from the stem cell graft donor, obtained from the stem cell graft. The receptors come from a human donor who donated a stem cell graft to a child with acute myeloid leukemia. Each CDR3 is given with its conserved first and last residue. Fields, in order: clone size, V gene, D gene, J gene, CDR3 DNA, CDR3 protein. The D gene is left open where the match is weak. Size values are once, few and many counts, or a class for expanded clones, and some rows have none.

clone size: .
V gene: TRBV5-1
D gene: TRBD2
J gene: TRBJ2-1
CDR3 DNA: TGCGCCAGCAGCCCCCGCAGGGGACTTATAGCGGGAGGGCATTGGAATGAGCAGTTCTTC
CDR3 protein: CASSPRRGLIAGGHWNEQFF

clone size: many
V gene: TRBV7-2
D gene: .
J gene: TRBJ2-5
CDR3 DNA: TGTGCCAGCAGCACCCTAGGCTGGGTAAAAGAGACCCAGTACTTC
CDR3 protein: CASSTLGWVKETQYF

clone size: many
V gene: TRBV7-2
D gene: TRBD1
J gene: TRBJ2-2
CDR3 DNA: TGTGCCAGCAGCTTAGGGACAGGGGTAACCGGGGAGCTGTTTTTT
CDR3 protein: CASSLGTGVTGELFF

clone size: few
V gene: TRBV29-1
D gene: .
J gene: TRBJ1-1
CDR3 DNA: TGCAGCGCCGGCGGGCTGTACACTGAAGCTTTCTTT
CDR3 protein: CSAGGLYTEAFF

clone size: .
V gene: TRBV5-1
D gene: TRBD1
J gene: TRBJ2-6
CDR3 DNA: TGCGCCAGCAGCTCGACAGGGTCCAACGTCCTGACTTTC
CDR3 protein: CASSSTGSNVLTF

clone size: few
V gene: TRBV11-2
D gene: TRBD2
J gene: TRBJ2-2
CDR3 DNA: TGTGCCAGCACCCACTGGGGACTAGCGGGAGGGCCAGTCCGCACCGGGGAGCTGTTTTTT
CDR3 protein: CASTHWGLAGGPVRTGELFF

clone size: many
V gene: TRBV5-1
D gene: TRBD2
J gene: TRBJ2-7
CDR3 DNA: TGCGCCAGCAGCCCGGGACTAGTCCCCTACGAGCAGTACTTC
CDR3 protein: CASSPGLVPYEQYF

clone size: few
V gene: TRBV10-3
D gene: .
J gene: TRBJ1-1
CDR3 DNA: TGTGCCATAGCGGGACAAGGGAACACTGAAGCTTTCTTT
CDR3 protein: CAIAGQGNTEAFF

clone size: few
V gene: TRBV4-3
D gene: TRBD2
J gene: TRBJ2-1
CDR3 DNA: TGCGCCAGCAGCCAAGAAGGGGTGTCTAGCGGGAGCAATGAGCAGTTCTTC
CDR3 protein: CASSQEGVSSGSNEQFF

clone size: .
V gene: TRBV6-2/TRBV6-3
D gene: .
J gene: TRBJ2-2
CDR3 DNA: TGTGCCAGCAGTTCAGGGACACTCAGCGGGGAGCTGTATTTT
CDR3 protein: CASSSGTLSGELYF

clone size: .
V gene: TRBV2
D gene: TRBD2
J gene: TRBJ2-1
CDR3 DNA: TGTGCCAGCTGTTTTAGCGGGAGCGAAAACCAGTTCTTC
CDR3 protein: CASCFSGSENQFF

clone size: .
V gene: TRBV5-5
D gene: .
J gene: TRBJ2-6
CDR3 DNA: TGTGCCAGCAGCTTGGAACAGGCGGTCCTGACTTTC
CDR3 protein: CASSLEQAVLTF

clone size: few
V gene: TRBV12-3/TRBV12-4
D gene: TRBD1
J gene: TRBJ2-5
CDR3 DNA: TGTGCCAGCAGTAGAGGACAGGCCTTGGAGACCCAGTACTTC
CDR3 protein: CASSRGQALETQYF

clone size: few
V gene: TRBV9
D gene: .
J gene: TRBJ1-6
CDR3 DNA: TGTGCCAGCAGCGCTGAAGCTTGGGGTCTAAGCTCCTATAATTCACCCCTCCACTTT
CDR3 protein: CASSAEAWGLSSYNSPLHF

clone size: .
V gene: TRBV4-3
D gene: .
J gene: TRBJ2-7
CDR3 DNA: TGCGCCAGCAGCCAAGATTGGACGCCGGGTGAGCAGTACTTC
CDR3 protein: CASSQDWTPGEQYF

clone size: few
V gene: TRBV25-1
D gene: .
J gene: TRBJ1-4
CDR3 DNA: TGTGCCAGCAGTGAGGAAAATGAAAAACTGTTTTTT
CDR3 protein: CASSEENEKLFF

clone size: few
V gene: TRBV20-1
D gene: TRBD1
J gene: TRBJ1-2
CDR3 DNA: TGCAGTGCCAGCCGGACAGGAGCCTCGGATGGCTACACCTTC
CDR3 protein: CSASRTGASDGYTF

clone size: many
V gene: TRBV7-2
D gene: TRBD1
J gene: TRBJ2-2
CDR3 DNA: TGTGCCAGCAGCCGTCAGGGGGCCGGCGGGGAGCTGTTTTTT
CDR3 protein: CASSRQGAGGELFF

clone size: few
V gene: TRBV7-2
D gene: .
J gene: TRBJ1-3
CDR3 DNA: TGTGCCAGCAGATTACCCGGGTTTTCCGGAAACACCATATATTTT
CDR3 protein: CASRLPGFSGNTIYF

clone size: few
V gene: TRBV12-3/TRBV12-4
D gene: .
J gene: TRBJ1-1
CDR3 DNA: TGTGCCAGCAGTTCCATCACCTCCAGGGCGAGTGGCACTGAAGCTTTCTTT
CDR3 protein: CASSSITSRASGTEAFF

clone size: .
V gene: TRBV6-2/TRBV6-3
D gene: .
J gene: TRBJ2-1
CDR3 DNA: TGTGCCAGTAATCCTTACGGGGGATCTAGGGATGAGCAGTTCTTC
CDR3 protein: CASNPYGGSRDEQFF

clone size: .
V gene: TRBV7-9
D gene: .
J gene: TRBJ1-1
CDR3 DNA: TGTGCCAGCAGCTTAGGCAGGGGTTCCACTGAAGCTTTCTTT
CDR3 protein: CASSLGRGSTEAFF

clone size: .
V gene: TRBV20-1
D gene: .
J gene: TRBJ2-1
CDR3 DNA: TGCAGTGCTAGGATTTGGAACAATGAGCAGTTCTTC
CDR3 protein: CSARIWNNEQFF

clone size: many
V gene: TRBV9
D gene: TRBD1
J gene: TRBJ2-5
CDR3 DNA: TGTGCCAGCAGCGTTTCCGGACAGGGAGAGACCCAGTACTTC
CDR3 protein: CASSVSGQGETQYF

clone size: .
V gene: TRBV5-1
D gene: TRBD1
J gene: TRBJ2-1
CDR3 DNA: TGCGCCAGCGAACCCGGGACAGGGGTCTACAATGAGCAGTTCTTC
CDR3 protein: CASEPGTGVYNEQFF

clone size: .
V gene: TRBV3-1
D gene: .
J gene: TRBJ2-1
CDR3 DNA: TGTGCCAGCAGCCAAGAGATGGTCAGCTCCTACAATGAGCAGTTCTTC
CDR3 protein: CASSQEMVSSYNEQFF

clone size: many
V gene: TRBV6-5
D gene: .
J gene: TRBJ1-1
CDR3 DNA: TGTGCCAGCCGTGACTCCGATATGAACACTGAAGCTTTCTTT
CDR3 protein: CASRDSDMNTEAFF

clone size: .
V gene: TRBV6-5
D gene: TRBD1
J gene: TRBJ1-5
CDR3 DNA: TGTGCCAGCAGTAACACTCAACAGGGGGCAGGCCGGACCCAGCATTTT
CDR3 protein: CASSNTQQGAGRTQHF

clone size: few
V gene: TRBV20-1
D gene: TRBD1
J gene: TRBJ1-1
CDR3 DNA: TGCAGTGCTAGTGTTCGGGACAGGGGGCCGGATGGGACTGAAGCTTTCTTT
CDR3 protein: CSASVRDRGPDGTEAFF

clone size: few
V gene: TRBV5-5
D gene: TRBD1
J gene: TRBJ2-2
CDR3 DNA: TGTGCCAGCAGCTTGGTTGGTTCCGGGACAGCGAACACCGGGGAGCTGTTTTTT
CDR3 protein: CASSLVGSGTANTGELFF

clone size: .
V gene: TRBV10-3
D gene: .
J gene: TRBJ2-1
CDR3 DNA: TGTGCCATCACCAAGGAACTGTACAATGAGCAGTTCTTC
CDR3 protein: CAITKELYNEQFF

clone size: .
V gene: TRBV6-5
D gene: .
J gene: TRBJ2-6
CDR3 DNA: TGTGGCAGCAGTTACGCAGGGAACTCTGGGGCCAACGTCCTGACTTTC
CDR3 protein: CGSSYAGNSGANVLTF

clone size: few
V gene: TRBV5-6
D gene: .
J gene: TRBJ2-5
CDR3 DNA: TGTGCCAGCAGCGACGGATTTGCGGGGGAGACCCAGTACTTC
CDR3 protein: CASSDGFAGETQYF

clone size: .
V gene: TRBV5-1
D gene: TRBD2
J gene: TRBJ2-7
CDR3 DNA: TGCGCCAGCAGCGCCAGACCGGGACTAGCGCCCTACGAGCAGTACTTC
CDR3 protein: CASSARPGLAPYEQYF

clone size: many
V gene: TRBV9
D gene: TRBD2
J gene: TRBJ2-3
CDR3 DNA: TGTGCCAGCAGCTTAGCGGGAGCCCCAGATACGCAGTATTTT
CDR3 protein: CASSLAGAPDTQYF

clone size: few
V gene: TRBV20-1
D gene: TRBD2
J gene: TRBJ2-3
CDR3 DNA: TGCAGTGCTAGAGGGGGGACTAGCGGAATCACAGATACGCAGTATTTT
CDR3 protein: CSARGGTSGITDTQYF

clone size: .
V gene: TRBV19
D gene: .
J gene: TRBJ1-2
CDR3 DNA: TGTGCCAGTAGTTCTTGGGCGTCGGGCTACACCTTC
CDR3 protein: CASSSWASGYTF

clone size: .
V gene: TRBV6-5
D gene: .
J gene: TRBJ2-3
CDR3 DNA: TGTGCCAGCAGTTACTCGGCGAGGGGATATACAGATACGCAGTATTTT
CDR3 protein: CASSYSARGYTDTQYF

clone size: few
V gene: TRBV5-6
D gene: .
J gene: TRBJ1-5
CDR3 DNA: TGTGCCAGCAGCCCCGGACAGACTAGCAATCAGCCCCAGCATTTT
CDR3 protein: CASSPGQTSNQPQHF

clone size: few
V gene: TRBV7-9
D gene: TRBD2
J gene: TRBJ2-1
CDR3 DNA: TGTGCCAGCAGCTTAGCCCCCGGACTAGCGGCAGACAATGAGCAGTTCTTC
CDR3 protein: CASSLAPGLAADNEQFF

clone size: many
V gene: TRBV18
D gene: .
J gene: TRBJ2-5
CDR3 DNA: TGTGCCAGCAGCCGACAAGAGACCCAGTACTTC
CDR3 protein: CASSRQETQYF

clone size: .
V gene: TRBV5-1
D gene: .
J gene: TRBJ2-2
CDR3 DNA: TGCGCCAGCAGCTTTTTTGCGAACACCGGGGAGCTGTTTTTT
CDR3 protein: CASSFFANTGELFF

clone size: .
V gene: TRBV5-1
D gene: .
J gene: TRBJ2-1
CDR3 DNA: TGCGCCAGCAGCCCCTCCGGGCAGGGCGACTACAATGAGCAGTTCTTC
CDR3 protein: CASSPSGQGDYNEQFF